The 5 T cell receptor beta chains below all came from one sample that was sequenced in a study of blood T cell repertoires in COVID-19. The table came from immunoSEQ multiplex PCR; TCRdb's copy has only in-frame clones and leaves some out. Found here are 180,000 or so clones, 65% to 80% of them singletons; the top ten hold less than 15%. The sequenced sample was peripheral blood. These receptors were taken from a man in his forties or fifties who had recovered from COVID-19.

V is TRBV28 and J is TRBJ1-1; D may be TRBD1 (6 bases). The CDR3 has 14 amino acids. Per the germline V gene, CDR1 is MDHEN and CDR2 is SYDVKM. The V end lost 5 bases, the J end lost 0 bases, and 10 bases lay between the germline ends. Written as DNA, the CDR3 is TGTGCCAGCAGTGACAGGTCCATGAACACTGAAGCTTTCTTT. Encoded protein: CASSDRSMNTEAFF.

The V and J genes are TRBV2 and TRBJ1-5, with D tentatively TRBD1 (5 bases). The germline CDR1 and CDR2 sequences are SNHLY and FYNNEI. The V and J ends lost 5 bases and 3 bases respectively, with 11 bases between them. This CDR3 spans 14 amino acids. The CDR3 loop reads CASSLTDPNQPQHF. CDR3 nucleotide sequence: TGTGCCAGCAGTTTGACAGACCCCAATCAGCCCCAGCATTTT.

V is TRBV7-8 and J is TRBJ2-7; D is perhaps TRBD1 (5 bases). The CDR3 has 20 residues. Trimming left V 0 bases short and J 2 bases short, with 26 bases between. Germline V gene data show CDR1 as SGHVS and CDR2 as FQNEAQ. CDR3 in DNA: TGTGCCAGCAGCTTAGCCACAGCAGGGCCCTCAACACTTATTCCCTACGAGCAGTACTTC. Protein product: CASSLATAGPSTLIPYEQYF.

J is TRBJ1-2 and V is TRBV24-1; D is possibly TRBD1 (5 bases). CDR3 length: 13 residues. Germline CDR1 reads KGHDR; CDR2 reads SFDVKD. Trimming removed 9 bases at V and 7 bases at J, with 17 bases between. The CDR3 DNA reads TGTGCCACCTCGAGCGGGGGAGGCTTTGGCTACACCTTC. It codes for CATSSGGGFGYTF.

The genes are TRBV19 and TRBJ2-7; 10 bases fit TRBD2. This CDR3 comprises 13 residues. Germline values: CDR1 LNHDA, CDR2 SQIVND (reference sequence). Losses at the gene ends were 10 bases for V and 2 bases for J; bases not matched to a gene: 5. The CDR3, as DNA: TGTGCCACCCGGACTAGCGGAACCTACGAGCAGTACTTC. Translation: CATRTSGTYEQYF.